This record looks at one T cell receptor beta chain sequence and its context. The target antigen is unknown. J was trimmed by 0 bases and V by 6 bases; bases with no gene match: 4. Germline lookup yields CDR1 MNHEY and CDR2 SVGAGI. The CDR3 length is 15 residues. This sample was included in a study of T cell responses to AZD1222 COVID-19 vaccine. Study details: It was second doses at about 4 or about 12 weeks that were pooled.

Study results and caveats: The study sampled repertoires only after the peak T cell response. Spike-spanning, vaccine-associated CD4 TCRs were dominant at 160-218 and 743-854.

Repertoires were generated with immunoSEQ multiplex PCR, while TCRdb's copy carries only in-frame clones and drops some. The table has 90,000 to 150,000 clones, 80% to 90% seen once. The material was peripheral blood, obtained on day 0 of AZD1222 vaccination. The genes are TRBV6-5 and TRBJ1-3, with TRBD1 matching over 8 bases. The receptor comes from an adult in good health. The CDR3 sequence: CASRDRAYSGNTIYF. The DNA for the CDR3 is TGTGCCAGCAGGGACAGGGCATACTCTGGAAACACCATATATTTT.